This T cell receptor (beta chain) emerged from a study of T cell responses to AZD1222 COVID-19 vaccine (dated by TCRdb to about 2021). Study-level background: TCR sequencing covered fewer than 250 trial participants: 200 to 220 given two doses of AZD1222 and approximately 26 given two doses of MenACWY control vaccine. Trial participants were enrolled by age into 18-55, 56-69 and 70-plus year subgroups, with around 140, 26 and 57 TCR-sequenced participants respectively. Study-wide conclusions, independent of this receptor: Vaccine-associated CD4 TCRs spanned the whole spike protein, with dominant responses in regions 160-218 and 743-854. Nearly half of unique spike-specific TCRs reportedly recognized epitopes outside regions mutated in the B.1.351 and B.1.1.7 variants. Conclusions about previously exposed vaccinees were limited because only a handful of AZD1222 recipients were SARS-CoV-2 seropositive at baseline. Participants were mostly white British and included more females than males, and it was suggested by the authors that clonal diversity may have been underestimated. Spike-specific TCR breadth and depth rose significantly after two AZD1222 doses compared with day 0 and with MenACWY recipients. Because no samples from the day 14 peak response were available, repertoires could be characterized only after the peak T cell response. In the small 56-69-year group, the increase in depth fell short of significance, most likely because of low power.

The CDR3 numbers 12 residues from cysteine through phenylalanine. CDR3 DNA is the only sequence kept; it has 36 bases, read in frame from the first base. V is clipped by 5 bases and J by 6 bases, and the sequence between their germline boundaries is 8 bases long. Per the germline V gene, SGHVS is the CDR1 and FQNEAQ is the CDR2. The CDR3 regions of human TCRbeta chains were subjected to immunosequencing. Per the authors' processing: TCRs in the repertoires were compared against a reference library of SARS-CoV-2-specific TCRs that had been generated with the MIRA antigen-specificity platform. Breadth was defined as the fraction of unique TCRs that were SARS-CoV-2-associated, and depth was defined as the fraction of total T cells that were SARS-CoV-2-associated. Each spike-specific TCR was assigned to its reactive spike region and to a CD4 or CD8 class using the MIRA data. Log10-transformed breadth and depth values were compared by one-way ANOVA with Sidak's multiple comparisons tests. As stored in TCRdb, this immuneACCESS dataset retains in-frame rearrangements with V and J assigned. A fraction of the clones does not appear; measured against another copy, unresolved V genes explain less than half of the discrepancy, and the remainder lacks a known reason. V, J and clone size reflect that table, while D and trimming were determined from the DNA. The sample table holds over 120,000 clones, of which approximately 89% were seen once. Around 1.5% of the sample lies in the top ten.

Worth noting for this clone: Its antigen is unknown. Base quality data are lacking; no much larger clone is found one base away.

Sample time point, as interpreted from the label and publication: about 28 days (+/-7) after the second vaccine dose. AZD1222 recipients whose second dose came at about 4 weeks and those whose second dose came at about 12 weeks were combined into one group, since spike-specific TCR depth and breadth did not differ between the two schedules. Vaccinee samples were obtained from the UK trials COV001 and COV002, which included a single-blind randomized controlled phase 2/3 trial of AZD1222 (ChAdOx1 nCoV-19) in healthy adults. For TCRbeta chain sequencing, PBMC samples were collected from trial participants at day 0 and at day 28 after the second dose.

The sample was peripheral blood, taken 28 days after the second AZD1222 dose. This chain joins TRBV7-8 to TRBJ1-5; the D gene identity is not certain. The source is an adult who received the AZD1222 COVID-19 vaccine. CDR3 reads: CASSTELQPQHF. The sequenced DNA is TGTGCCAGCAGCACCGAACTTCAGCCCCAGCATTTT.